The clone carrying this T cell receptor (beta chain) has a handful of counts. This entry belongs to a study of blood T cell repertoires in COVID-19. The germline V gene has CDR1 MNHEY and CDR2 SVGEGT. With 2 bases removed from V and 8 bases from J, the gap between germline ends came to 13 bases. CDR3 length: 14 residues. Produced via immunoSEQ multiplex PCR; TCRdb's table is partial and in-frame only. The data hold roughly 270,000 clones, with approximately 91% observed a single time. The J gene is TRBJ2-1, the V gene TRBV6-2 or TRBV6-3, with D tentatively TRBD1 (6 bases). The sequence derives from a man aged 18 to 35 with active or convalescent COVID-19. Sequenced material: peripheral blood. For the CDR3, the DNA is TGTGCCAGCAGTTACGGGCAGGGGAGCGATGAGCAGTTCTTC. Protein sequence: CASSYGQGSDEQFF.